Shown below are 17 T cell receptor beta chains from a single sample sequenced in a study of CD8 T cells in Susac syndrome. Reverse transcription of roughly 0.5 to 1 ug RNA was carried out with random hexamers. MiXCR was run by TCRdb on the immunoSEQ multiplex PCR reads, yielding one entry per CDR3 protein. The sample includes roughly 200,000 distinct CDR3 sequences, roughly 94% seen only once; the top ten take 0.12%. Source material: CD4+ T cells from PBMCs. These receptors all stem from a human donor with Susac syndrome.

This chain links TRBV21-1 with TRBJ2-7; whether TRBD1, the table's D call, matches the DNA was not checked. TRBV21-1 counts as a pseudogene. The CDR3 extends over 11 amino acids. CDR3 bases: TGTGCCATCGAGGGGGGCTACGAGCAGTACTTC. This sequence encodes CAIEGGYEQYF.

The genes are TRBV4-2 and TRBJ1-2; D may be TRBD1 (5 bases). The CDR3 extends over 14 amino acids. Per the germline V gene, CDR1 is LGHNA and CDR2 is YNFKEQ. V gave up 0 bases and J gave up 8 bases, with 13 bases separating them. The chain's CDR3 is CASSQDPQGGGYTF. The CDR3 bases are TGTGCCAGCAGCCAAGACCCCCAGGGCGGAGGCTACACCTTC.

The table lists this clonotype with a few counts. V and J are TRBV20-1 and TRBJ2-3; D unclear. CDR3 length equals 11 residues. Germline CDR1 reads DFQATT; CDR2 reads SNEGSKA (reference sequence). V lost 5 bases, J lost 4 bases, and 7 bases lay in between. The CDR3 region is CSARVADTQYF. The CDR3 coding sequence is TGCAGTGCTCGAGTGGCAGATACGCAGTATTTT.

The chain uses TRBV5-1 and TRBJ1-1; no firm D call. V lost 4 bases and J 4 bases, leaving 14 bases between the germline ends. Germline V lookup: CDR1 SGHRS, CDR2 YFSETQ. The CDR3 sequence is 14 residues long. CDR3 DNA sequence: TGCGCCAGCAGCGCTAGGGATTTGGGCACTGAAGCTTTCTTT. Residues: CASSARDLGTEAFF. Combining the CDR3 with reference TRBV5-1 and TRBJ1-1 gives the whole variable domain KAGVTQTPRYLIKTRGQQVTLSCSPISGHRSVSWYQQTPGQGLQFLFEYFSETQRNKGNFPGRFSGRQFSNSRSEMNVSTLELGDSALYLCASSARDLGTEAFFGQGTRLTVV.

This clonotype was recorded a few times. V gene TRBV4-2 combines with J gene TRBJ1-3; D is undetermined. Trimming stripped 0 bases from V and 1 base from J, with 7 bases between. The V gene's germline CDR1 is LGHNA and CDR2 YNFKEQ. The CDR3 has 15 residues. CDR3 bases: TGTGCCAGCAGCCAAGAAAGGGCTTCTGGAAACACCATATATTTT. This sequence encodes CASSQERASGNTIYF.

The rearrangement links TRBV30 to TRBJ2-5; D ambiguous. The CDR3 spans 11 residues. CDR1 GTSNPN and CDR2 SVGIG come from the germline V gene (reference sequence). V was cut by 5 bases and J by 1 base, with 5 bases left in between. The CDR3 DNA sequence: TGTGCCTGGGACTTCCAAGAGACCCAGTACTTC. This gives the protein CAWDFQETQYF.

This rearrangement joins TRBV9 to TRBJ2-7; unclear D gene. The CDR3 is 13 amino acids. Germline V CDR1 and CDR2: SGDLS, YYNGEE. V lost 0 bases to trimming and J lost 5 bases, with 9 bases between them. Here the CDR3 reads CASSVDKSNEQYF. The CDR3 nucleotides are TGTGCCAGCAGCGTAGACAAGAGCAACGAGCAGTACTTC.

The chain is built from TRBV5-1 and TRBJ1-4, with 7 bases lining up with TRBD1. The V gene's germline CDR1 is SGHRS and CDR2 YFSETQ. The CDR3 has 14 amino acids. V lost 5 bases, J lost 5 bases, and 6 bases stayed unmatched. In DNA, the CDR3 is TGCGCCAGCAGGAGGGGGCAGGGGAATGAAAAACTGTTTTTT. It codes for CASRRGQGNEKLFF.

The chain combines TRBV5-1 with TRBJ2-5; D is tentatively TRBD1 or TRBD2 (5 bases each). The germline V gene encodes CDR1 SGHRS and CDR2 YFSETQ. This CDR3 is 13 amino acids long. Between the trimmed V and J ends, which lost 4 bases and 6 bases, there was a span of 13 bases. CDR3 sequence: CASSPSEGQTQYF. The CDR3, as DNA: TGCGCCAGCAGCCCCTCCGAGGGGCAGACCCAGTACTTC.

The genes are TRBV4-3 and TRBJ1-2; D is possibly TRBD1 (5 bases). V shed 0 bases and J shed 8 bases, with 13 bases lying between them. The CDR3 is 14 residues long. CDR1 is LGHNA and CDR2 is YSLEER in the germline V gene. The CDR3 is CASSQEAGLGGYTF. CDR3 nucleotide sequence: TGCGCCAGCAGCCAAGAGGCAGGGTTAGGAGGCTACACCTTC.

The genes are TRBV20-1 and TRBJ1-5, with D possibly being TRBD1 (5 bases). The V end was cut by 2 bases, the J end by 5 bases, with 10 bases between. Germline CDR1 DFQATT, CDR2 SNEGSKA (reference sequence). CDR3 size: 13 residues. This CDR3 is CSARRGMDQPQHF. The CDR3, as DNA: TGCAGTGCTAGAAGGGGTATGGATCAGCCCCAGCATTTT.

The rearrangement uses TRBV29-1 and TRBJ1-5; 7 bases match TRBD1. Trimming took 6 bases from V and 0 from J; bases not matched to a gene: 5. This CDR3 is built from 14 residues. Germline V gene data show CDR1 as SQVTM and CDR2 as ANQGSEA. CDR3 in amino acids: CSVRDRNSNQPQHF. In DNA, the CDR3 is TGCAGCGTGAGGGACAGAAATAGCAATCAGCCCCAGCATTTT. Full variable domain (missing parts from reference TRBV29-1 and TRBJ1-5): SAVISQKPSRDICQRGTSLTIQCQVDSQVTMMFWYRQQPGQSLTLIATANQGSEATYESGFVIDKFPISRPNLTFSTLTVSNMSPEDSSIYLCSVRDRNSNQPQHFGDGTRLSIL.

V and J are TRBV6-1 and TRBJ1-6; D not certain. V gave up 2 bases and J gave up 15 bases, with 8 bases separating them. Germline loops: CDR1 MNHNS, CDR2 SASEGT. The CDR3 extends over 11 amino acids. The DNA for the CDR3 is TGTGCCAGCAGTGAAAGTAGGGACCTCCACTTT. Translating it yields CASSESRDLHF.

The rearrangement uses TRBV7-9 and TRBJ1-6, with D unclear. This CDR3 has 12 residues. The germline V gene has CDR1 SEHNR and CDR2 FQNEAQ (reference sequence). Between the trimmed V and J ends, which lost 5 bases and 8 bases, there was a span of 7 bases. The CDR3 DNA sequence: TGTGCCAGCAGCCGTAAAGATTCACCCCTCCACTTT. Amino acids: CASSRKDSPLHF.

The chain recombines TRBV10-3 with TRBJ2-1; TRBD2 agrees at 7 bases. With V trimmed by 5 bases and J by 6 bases, 10 bases remained unmatched. Germline V CDR1 and CDR2: ENHRY, SYGVKD. There are 15 residues in the CDR3. CDR3 DNA: TGTGCCATCAGTAGGGCTATGGGAGGGAGCAATGAGCAGTTCTTC. Amino acids: CAISRAMGGSNEQFF.

The V call is TRBV3-1, the J call TRBJ1-5; D not certain. Per germline, CDR1 LGHDT and CDR2 YNNKEL (reference sequence). This CDR3 comprises 13 residues. The V end lost 0 bases, the J end lost 9 bases, and 9 bases lay between the germline ends. CDR3 nucleotides: TGTGCCAGCAGCCAAGAGGTGGTAGGGCCCCAGCATTTT. It encodes CASSQEVVGPQHF.

The genes are TRBV7-9 and TRBJ2-7, with 12 bases aligning to TRBD2. The J segment lost 2 bases and the V segment lost 5 bases, leaving 7 bases of the junction unmatched. Per the germline V gene, CDR1 is SEHNR and CDR2 is FQNEAQ (reference sequence). The CDR3 sequence is 16 residues long. Here the CDR3 reads CASSLALAGGTYEQYF. CDR3 nucleotide sequence: TGTGCCAGCAGCCTGGCGCTAGCGGGGGGGACCTACGAGCAGTACTTC.